Shown below are 20 T cell receptor beta chains from a single sample sequenced in a study of blood T cell repertoires in COVID-19. TCRdb keeps only in-frame clones here, not all; method: immunoSEQ multiplex PCR. The sample has more than 50,000 clones, about nine tenths seen once. The material sequenced was peripheral blood. Receptor source: a man older than 75 with acute or convalescent COVID-19.

The chain employs TRBV4-2 and TRBJ1-2; perhaps TRBD1 as D (6 bases). Germline V CDR1 and CDR2: LGHNA, YNFKEQ. The CDR3 is 18 residues long. Trimming shortened V by 1 base and J by 1 base, and 19 bases separated the two germline ends. CDR3: CASSQAGQTVPINYGYTF. DNA for the CDR3: TGTGCCAGCAGCCAAGCTGGACAGACTGTCCCAATTAACTATGGCTACACCTTC.

The gene calls are TRBV5-4 and TRBJ1-2; 8 bases are shared with TRBD1. Trimming took 4 bases from V and 3 from J; bases not matched to a gene: 5. The CDR3 extends over 14 amino acids. Per the germline V gene, CDR1 is SGHNT and CDR2 is YYREEE (reference sequence). This CDR3 is CASSGGTGDYGYTF. The CDR3 nucleotides are TGTGCCAGCAGCGGTGGGACAGGCGACTATGGCTACACCTTC.

V is TRBV25-1 and J is TRBJ2-1, with 9 bases aligning to TRBD2. This CDR3 is built from 16 residues. Germline-derived CDR1 and CDR2 are MGHDK and SYGVNS. J lost 9 bases, V lost 2 bases, and 11 bases had no gene match. CDR3 protein: CASSERPGLAVLEQFF. As DNA, the CDR3 is TGTGCCAGCAGTGAACGTCCGGGACTAGCAGTCCTTGAGCAGTTCTTC.

V is TRBV11-3 and J is TRBJ2-1; 7 bases are a match to TRBD1. Per the germline V gene, CDR1 is SGHNT and CDR2 is YENEEA. The length of the CDR3 is 16 residues. After removal of 6 bases from V and 3 bases from J, the junction contained 11 bases not matched to a gene. The CDR3 DNA sequence: TGTGCCAGCAGTCTTTCCCGGACAGGTTACTACAATGAGCAGTTCTTC. Translation: CASSLSRTGYYNEQFF.

Comment on this clone: Distinct nucleotide sequences in the sample also encode this CDR3. V is TRBV5-1 and J is TRBJ1-1, with 8 positions matching TRBD1. The germline gives CDR1 SGHRS, CDR2 YFSETQ. The trim removed 2 bases at V and 1 base at J, leaving 1 base unmatched. The CDR3 runs to 14 residues. The CDR3 DNA sequence: TGCGCCAGCAGCTTAACAGGGGGGAACACTGAAGCTTTCTTT. The encoded protein is CASSLTGGNTEAFF.

This clone was recorded only once. The chain has TRBV28 and TRBJ1-4; no clear D gene. In germline, CDR1 is MDHEN, CDR2 SYDVKM. The CDR3 has 15 residues. Trimming shortened V by 5 bases and J by 4 bases, and 14 bases separated the two germline ends. The CDR3: CASSPEGLGNEKLFF. The DNA for the CDR3 is TGTGCCAGCAGTCCTGAGGGCTTGGGTAATGAAAAACTGTTTTTT.

A single count supports this clone. This specimen includes other DNA sequences encoding the same CDR3. CDR3 residues: CASSRGLQETQYF. In DNA, the CDR3 is TGTGCCAGCAGCCGTGGACTCCAAGAGACCCAGTACTTC. This chain uses TRBV14 with TRBJ2-5, with D tentatively TRBD2 (5 bases). The germline V and J ends were trimmed by 4 bases and 1 base, with 7 bases remaining between them. Germline V gene lookup returns CDR1 SGHDN and CDR2 FVKESK. The CDR3 totals 13 residues.

The chain recombines TRBV27 with TRBJ2-7; 11 nucleotides match TRBD2. V shed 3 bases and J 0 bases; nucleotides not matched to a gene: 13. Germline CDR1 and CDR2: MNHEY and SMNVEV (reference sequence). The CDR3 has 19 residues. The CDR3, as DNA: TGTGCCAGCAGTTTCCTCCCACCTAGCGGGGGGTCCTCCTCCTACGAGCAGTACTTC. The encoded protein is CASSFLPPSGGSSSYEQYF.

This sequence joins TRBV19 and TRBJ2-5; the match to TRBD2 covers 9 bases. The ends lost 3 bases at V and 2 bases at J; junction bases unmatched: 7. The germline V gene encodes CDR1 LNHDA and CDR2 SQIVND (reference sequence). This CDR3 comprises 16 residues. CDR3 amino acids: CASSIRLAGTQETQYF. Written as DNA, the CDR3 is TGTGCCAGTAGTATCAGGCTAGCGGGGACACAAGAGACCCAGTACTTC.

This clone occurred once. V gene TRBV6-4 combines with J gene TRBJ2-5, with TRBD2 matching over 11 bases. V shed 6 bases and J 5 bases; nucleotides not matched to a gene: 17. The length of the CDR3 is 18 residues. Per germline, CDR1 MRHNA and CDR2 SNTAGT. In DNA form, the CDR3 reads TGTGCCAGCAGAGATACTAGCGGGGGCCGGGCCAGTGGCGAGACCCAGTACTTC. It codes for CASRDTSGGRASGETQYF.

This chain joins TRBV3-1 (or the pseudogene TRBV3-2) and TRBJ1-2, with a tentative D call TRBD1 (5 bases). This CDR3 region has 12 residues. Germline values: CDR1 LGHDT, CDR2 YNNKEL (reference sequence). V was cut by 2 bases and J by 9 bases, with 10 bases left in between. The CDR3 coding sequence is TGTGCCAGCAGCCAACGCAGGGATAGCTACACCTTC. This sequence encodes CASSQRRDSYTF.

For this clone: At the DNA level, this CDR3 is encoded by other sequences in the same sample as well. The V call is TRBV18, the J call TRBJ2-5; D remains ambiguous. CDR1 and CDR2 (germline): KGHSH, LQKENI. CDR3 length: 14 amino acids. V was cut by 3 bases and J by 2 bases, with 10 bases left in between. CDR3 sequence: CASSPGGGQETQYF. CDR3 sequence (DNA): TGTGCCAGCTCACCGGGTGGCGGACAAGAGACCCAGTACTTC.

The genes are TRBV4-1 and TRBJ2-7, with 10 bases identical to TRBD2. CDR3 size: 15 residues. The V and J ends lost 0 bases and 12 bases, in that order; junction bases with no gene match: 11. Germline CDR1 is MGHRA and CDR2 is YSYEKL. DNA of the CDR3: TGCGCCAGCAGCCAAGAAGGAGCTCTAGCGGGGGTTCGGTACTTC. This codes for CASSQEGALAGVRYF.

This rearrangement joins TRBV6-5 to TRBJ2-1; D ambiguous. V lost 0 bases and J lost 10, with 10 bases in between. The CDR3 spans 13 residues. Looked up from germline, CDR1 is MNHEY and CDR2 is SVGAGI. CDR3 DNA sequence: TGTGCCAGCAGTTACTCGAAGCGAGGAGAGCAGTTCTTC. Protein product: CASSYSKRGEQFF.

The rearrangement joins TRBV18 to TRBJ1-4, with a tentative D call TRBD1 (6 bases). In germline, CDR1 is KGHSH, CDR2 LQKENI. V lost 0 bases, J lost 7 bases, and 9 bases lay in between. There are 14 residues in the CDR3. DNA for the CDR3: TGTGCCAGCTCACCACCGGGGGCTCTTGAAAAACTGTTTTTT. Its protein is CASSPPGALEKLFF.

This chain links TRBV2 with TRBJ2-2; no reliable D call. Trimming stripped 4 bases from V and 1 base from J, with 7 bases between. CDR1 is SNHLY, CDR2 FYNNEI, per germline. The CDR3 is 14 amino acids. CDR3 protein: CASSGYRNTGELFF. The CDR3 nucleotides read TGTGCCAGCAGTGGTTATCGGAACACCGGGGAGCTGTTTTTT.

The gene calls are TRBV3-1 (or the pseudogene TRBV3-2) and TRBJ1-2; TRBD1 agrees at 8 bases. The CDR3 has 18 amino acids. Germline CDR1 LGHDT, CDR2 YNNKEL (reference sequence). The J segment lost 1 base and the V segment lost 2 bases, leaving 12 bases of the junction unmatched. The CDR3 sequence: CASSQTGTGDFFNYGYTF. The DNA of the CDR3 is TGTGCCAGCAGCCAAACCGGGACAGGTGACTTCTTTAACTATGGCTACACCTTC.

The chain is built from TRBV7-2 and TRBJ1-5; D not certain. Looked up from germline, CDR1 is SGHTA and CDR2 is FQGNSA. Trimming removed 5 bases at V and 4 bases at J, with 9 bases between. The CDR3 length is 13 residues. The CDR3 region is CASSPPGNQPQHF. CDR3 DNA sequence: TGTGCCAGCAGCCCACCGGGAAATCAGCCCCAGCATTTT.

The chain joins TRBV7-8 to TRBJ1-1, with D possibly TRBD1 on 6 matching bases. The germline CDR1 and CDR2 sequences are SGHVS and FQNEAQ. With 1 base removed from V and 1 base from J, the gap between germline ends came to 7 bases. The CDR3 extends over 14 amino acids. CDR3 protein: CASSLGTANTEAFF. In DNA form, the CDR3 reads TGTGCCAGCAGCTTAGGGACAGCGAACACTGAAGCTTTCTTT.

The chain combines TRBV19 with TRBJ1-3; TRBD1 might be the D (5 bases). Germline values: CDR1 LNHDA, CDR2 SQIVND (reference sequence). V gave up 9 bases and J gave up 2 bases, with 14 bases separating them. The length of the CDR3 is 14 residues. The chain's CDR3 is CASTPARAGNTIYF. DNA for the CDR3: TGTGCCAGCACACCCGCCAGGGCTGGAAACACCATATATTTT.